The TCR beta chain described here comes from a study of control samples from healthy donors and cancer patients (dated by TCRdb to the early 2020s). CDR1 and CDR2 are drawn from the germline V gene: MNHNS, SASEGT. V has 2 bases trimmed and J has 3 bases trimmed; junction bases matching no gene number 4. Counted from cysteine to phenylalanine, this CDR3 has 16 amino acids. Only CDR3 DNA remains: 48 bases, in frame from the first base. This clone turned up a few times. Which antigen it targets is not known. The input lacks base qualities; no much larger clone sits a single base away. Library preparation employed the immunoSEQ multiplex PCR assay. Here the immuneACCESS table is served through TCRdb, limited to in-frame sequences with V and J called. Missing clones are a known gap in these copies; in checked studies unresolved V genes cover under half, and the rest lacks a known reason. The sample has around 93,000 clones on record, approximately 86% of them singletons. Clones ranked in the top ten supply 12% to 15% of the sample.

The TCR was taken from a man aged 25 to 40 in good health. Sequenced sample: blood. The chain employs TRBV6-1 and TRBJ2-1; 10 nucleotides in the junction match TRBD2. The CDR3 here reads CASSETSGDFYNEQFF. The DNA sequence reads TGTGCCAGCAGTGAAACTAGCGGGGACTTCTACAATGAGCAGTTCTTC.